This T cell receptor (beta chain) was captured by sequencing in a study of T cells in Graves' hyperthyroidism and ophthalmopathy. Regarding the study as a whole: The model forecast ophthalmopathy, anticipating it by a median roughly 6 months before onset. Most thyroid clonotypes with frequency above 0.001 were detected in blood.

CDR1 and CDR2 (germline): DFQATT, SNEGSKA (reference sequence). The CDR3 totals 15 residues. V lost 0 bases and J lost 8, with 16 bases in between. At least ten counts were recorded for this clonotype. Antigen specificity is unknown. An absence of ophthalmopathy progression within 18 months meant stable Graves' hyperthyroidism. These patients, aged 18 to 65, had recently diagnosed hyperthyroidism lasting under 2 months. Amplification of TCR beta CDR3 regions was performed using RNA transcripts as template. The HTBI primer set served for first-round RT-PCR of the TCR CDR3. TCRdb used MiXCR to reprocess the multiplex PCR reads, holding one entry per CDR3 protein. The table records a few hundred thousand distinct CDR3 sequences, roughly 15% of them present only once.

The sequence was collected from a woman between 18 and 29 years old with Graves' hyperthyroidism. Source material: blood. The gene calls are TRBV20-1 and TRBJ1-4; D is ambiguous. CDR3 in DNA: TGCAGTGCTAGAGATCGTTGGGGAGAGATAGAAAAACTGTTTTTT. This translates into CSARDRWGEIEKLFF.